Detailed here is one T cell receptor (beta chain). Its antigen remains unidentified. PCR was performed using 60 Vbeta and 13 Jbeta primers. Profiled with immunoSEQ multiplex PCR; TCRdb holds only in-frame clones, not every one. This table holds roughly 160,000 clones, about four fifths found once. This sample was taken from a study of cytomegalovirus exposure and HLA in healthy donors. Study-level findings and limits: It was shown in a later analysis that HLA-associated TCR beta chains were more clonally expanded than other, equally common chains.

With 7 bases clipped from V and 2 bases from J, the junction kept 10 bases outside the gene matches. Germline loops: CDR1 MNHNS, CDR2 SASEGT. This CDR3 comprises 15 residues. The sequence was obtained from a boy under 10 years old in good health and CMV-seronegative. The chain uses TRBV6-1 and TRBJ2-7; 8 bases are a match to TRBD2. The sequenced sample was PBMCs. The CDR3 here is CASNGGGSFTYEQYF. Written as DNA, the CDR3 is TGTGCCAGCAACGGGGGGGGGTCTTTCACCTACGAGCAGTACTTC.